Listed here are 12 T cell receptor beta chains from one sample, sequenced in a study of cytotoxic CD8 clonotypes in ibrutinib-treated CLL. Some clones are missing from TCRdb's copy, which holds only in-frame ones; the method was immunoSEQ multiplex PCR. The table lists tens of thousands of clones, around four fifths of them singletons. The specimen was PBMCs, collected after 24 months of ibrutinib treatment. Receptors were obtained from a human donor with chronic lymphocytic leukemia.

The rearrangement links TRBV5-1 to TRBJ1-1; D unresolved. The V end was cut by 0 bases, the J end by 0 bases, with 15 bases between. Germline V gives CDR1 SGHRS, CDR2 YFSETQ. The CDR3 is 17 residues long. In DNA, the CDR3 is TGCGCCAGCAGCTTGGCCGCCTCTTTGACACTGAACACTGAAGCTTTCTTT. This encodes CASSLAASLTLNTEAFF.

This clone appeared a few times. The chain links TRBV27 to TRBJ1-5; no firm D call. The CDR3 sequence is 15 residues long. V lost 5 bases, J lost 4 bases, and 15 bases lay in between. Per germline, CDR1 MNHEY and CDR2 SMNVEV (reference sequence). CDR3 region: CASSPLPGNNQPQHF. The CDR3 nucleotides read TGTGCCAGCAGTCCACTCCCGGGGAATAATCAGCCCCAGCATTTT.

The chain combines TRBV5-1 with TRBJ2-3, with 13 bases matching TRBD2. J gave up 4 bases and V 0 bases, and 8 bases lay outside the gene matches. The germline CDR1 and CDR2 sequences are SGHRS and YFSETQ. This CDR3 is built from 18 residues. CDR3 residues: CASSLVGTSGKGSDTQYF. CDR3 nucleotide sequence: TGCGCCAGCAGCTTGGTCGGGACTAGCGGGAAGGGGTCAGATACGCAGTATTTT.

This clone has just a few counts. The V gene is TRBV5-1, the J gene TRBJ1-2; a weak D match, TRBD1 (5 bases). The CDR3 has 15 amino acids. V was cut by 7 bases and J by 4 bases, with 20 bases left in between. Germline V gives CDR1 SGHRS, CDR2 YFSETQ. This CDR3 reads CASLGEWRNLYGYTF. The DNA of the CDR3 is TGCGCCAGCTTGGGGGAATGGCGCAACCTCTATGGCTACACCTTC.

V usage is TRBV19 and J usage is TRBJ2-7; 7 nucleotides match TRBD2. Per the germline V gene, CDR1 is LNHDA and CDR2 is SQIVND (reference sequence). V lost 5 bases and J lost 2; bases outside the gene matches: 6. The CDR3 is 14 amino acids. The CDR3 DNA reads as TGTGCCAGTAGTCCGGGACTACCTGCCTACGAGCAGTACTTC. This gives the protein CASSPGLPAYEQYF.

This chain joins TRBV7-3 and TRBJ1-6; D is unclear. Germline assignment: CDR1 SGHTA and CDR2 FQGTGA. V was cut by 2 bases and J by 9 bases, with 5 bases left in between. This CDR3 is built from 12 residues. As DNA, the CDR3 is TGTGCCAGCAGCTTAGGCAGTTCACCCCTCCACTTT. Protein sequence: CASSLGSSPLHF.

The chain recombines TRBV6-4 with TRBJ2-7; 7 bases agree with TRBD2. The CDR3 length is 14 residues. In germline, CDR1 is MRHNA, CDR2 SNTAGT. V was pared by 7 bases and J by 5 bases, with 11 bases of the junction left unmatched. CDR3 in DNA: TGTGCCAGCACCTATGCACAGCGGGGTGACGAGCAGTACTTC. It yields the protein CASTYAQRGDEQYF.

V and J are TRBV6-1 and TRBJ2-6, with D unresolved. The CDR3 length is 14 residues. With 9 bases removed from V and 0 bases from J, the gap between germline ends came to 9 bases. Germline V gives CDR1 MNHNS, CDR2 SASEGT. As DNA, the CDR3 is TGTGCCAGTAGGGCCTTCTCTGGGGCCAACGTCCTGACTTTC. Translated, it gives CASRAFSGANVLTF.

The chain recombines TRBV7-2 with TRBJ2-1; D is undetermined. CDR3 length equals 13 residues. The germline gives CDR1 SGHTA, CDR2 FQGNSA. The ends were cut back, 5 bases at V and 4 bases at J, with 9 bases in the middle. The CDR3 protein is CASSPLGYNEQFF. DNA of the CDR3: TGTGCCAGCAGCCCCCTTGGGTACAATGAGCAGTTCTTC.

The rearrangement joins TRBV7-9 to TRBJ2-1; 7 nucleotides match TRBD2. CDR3 size: 18 residues. The junction had 17 bases not matched to a gene; V was cut back by 4 bases and J by 5 bases. Germline loops: CDR1 SEHNR, CDR2 FQNEAQ (reference sequence). The chain's CDR3 is CASSWGIGLSGQNNEQFF. In DNA, the CDR3 is TGTGCCAGCAGCTGGGGGATCGGGCTTAGCGGGCAAAACAATGAGCAGTTCTTC.

This clone was seen only once. The genes are TRBV5-4 and TRBJ2-3; the match to TRBD2 covers 14 bases. The CDR3 covers 16 residues. Germline CDR1 is SGHNT and CDR2 is YYREEE (reference sequence). The V gene end was trimmed by 6 bases and the J gene end by 4 bases; junction bases not matched to a gene: 7. In DNA form, the CDR3 reads TGTGCCAGCACCACCAGACTAGCGGGAGGGGCAGATACGCAGTATTTT. It codes for CASTTRLAGGADTQYF.

This clone occurred a few times. The chain recombines TRBV11-2 with TRBJ1-1, with TRBD1 matching 9 bases. Per germline, CDR1 SGHAT and CDR2 FQNNGV. This CDR3 is built from 15 residues. Trimming cost V 4 bases and J 3 bases; bases outside gene matches: 6. Here the CDR3 DNA reads TGTGCCAGCAGCTGGACAGGGGCTTGGGACACTGAAGCTTTCTTT. It specifies CASSWTGAWDTEAFF.